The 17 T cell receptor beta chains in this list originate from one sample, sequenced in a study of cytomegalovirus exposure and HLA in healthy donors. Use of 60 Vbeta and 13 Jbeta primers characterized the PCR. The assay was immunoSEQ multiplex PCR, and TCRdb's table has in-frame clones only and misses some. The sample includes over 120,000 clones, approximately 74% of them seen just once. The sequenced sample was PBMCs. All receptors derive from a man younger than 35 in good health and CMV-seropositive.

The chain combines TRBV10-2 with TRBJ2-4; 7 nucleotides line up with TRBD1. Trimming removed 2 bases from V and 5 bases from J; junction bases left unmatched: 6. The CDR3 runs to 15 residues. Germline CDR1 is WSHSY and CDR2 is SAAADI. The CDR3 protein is CASSESTGDQNIQYF. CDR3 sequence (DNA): TGCGCCAGCAGTGAGAGTACAGGGGACCAAAACATTCAGTACTTC.

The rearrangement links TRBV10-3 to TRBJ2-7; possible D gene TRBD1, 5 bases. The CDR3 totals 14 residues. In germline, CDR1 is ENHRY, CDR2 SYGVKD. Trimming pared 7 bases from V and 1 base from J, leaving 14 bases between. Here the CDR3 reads CAINSLAGSYEQYF. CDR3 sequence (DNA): TGTGCCATCAATAGTCTGGCAGGGTCCTACGAGCAGTACTTC.

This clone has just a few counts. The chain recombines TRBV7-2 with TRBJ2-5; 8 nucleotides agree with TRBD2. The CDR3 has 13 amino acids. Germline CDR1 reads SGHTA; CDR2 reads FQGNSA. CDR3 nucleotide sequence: TGTTCCTCGGGGGGGGCTGGGCAAGAGACCCAGTACTTC. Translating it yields CSSGGAGQETQYF.

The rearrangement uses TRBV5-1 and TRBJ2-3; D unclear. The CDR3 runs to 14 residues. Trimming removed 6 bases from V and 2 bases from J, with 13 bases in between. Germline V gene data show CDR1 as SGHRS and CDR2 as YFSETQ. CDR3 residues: CASTFLGVTDTQYF. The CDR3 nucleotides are TGCGCCAGCACCTTCCTGGGCGTCACAGATACGCAGTATTTT.

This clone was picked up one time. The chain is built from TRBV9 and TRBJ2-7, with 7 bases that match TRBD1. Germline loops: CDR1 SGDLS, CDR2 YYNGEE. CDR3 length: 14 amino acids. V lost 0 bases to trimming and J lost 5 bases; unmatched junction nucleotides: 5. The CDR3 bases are TGTGCCAGCAGCGTAGTAGGGGGCAGCGACGAGCAGTACTTC. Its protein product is CASSVVGGSDEQYF.

This chain's CDR3 is CASSFSSGGTDTQYF. DNA for the CDR3: TGTGCCAGCAGCTTTTCTAGCGGGGGCACAGATACGCAGTATTTT. V is TRBV7-9 and J is TRBJ2-3; 9 bases agree with TRBD2. Germline CDR1 is SEHNR and CDR2 is FQNEAQ (reference sequence). There are 15 residues in the CDR3. V was clipped by 3 bases and J by 1 base; unmatched bases: 2.

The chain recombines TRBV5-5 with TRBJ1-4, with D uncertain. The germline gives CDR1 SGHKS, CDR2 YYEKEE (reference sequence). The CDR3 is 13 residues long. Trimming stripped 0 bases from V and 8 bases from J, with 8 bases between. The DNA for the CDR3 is TGTGCCAGCAGCTTGGATCCCGAGGAAAAACTGTTTTTT. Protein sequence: CASSLDPEEKLFF.

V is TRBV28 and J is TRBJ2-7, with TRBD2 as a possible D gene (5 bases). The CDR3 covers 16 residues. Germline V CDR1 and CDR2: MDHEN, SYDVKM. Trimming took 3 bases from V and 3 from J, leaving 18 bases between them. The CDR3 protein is CASSLADGESLYEQYF. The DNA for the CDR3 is TGTGCCAGCAGTTTGGCGGACGGGGAATCCCTCTACGAGCAGTACTTC.

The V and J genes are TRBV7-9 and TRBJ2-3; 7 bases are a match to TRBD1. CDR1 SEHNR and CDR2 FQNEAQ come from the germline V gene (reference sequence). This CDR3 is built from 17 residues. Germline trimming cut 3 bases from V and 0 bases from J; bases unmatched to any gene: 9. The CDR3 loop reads CASSLGTVWPSTDTQYF. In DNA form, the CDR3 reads TGTGCCAGCAGCTTGGGGACAGTTTGGCCTAGCACAGATACGCAGTATTTT. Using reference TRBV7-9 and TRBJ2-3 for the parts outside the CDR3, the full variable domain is DTGVSQNPRHKITKRGQNVTFRCDPISEHNRLYWYRQTLGQGPEFLTYFQNEAQLEKSRLLSDRFSAERPKGSFSTLEIQRTEQGDSAMYLCASSLGTVWPSTDTQYFGPGTRLTVL.

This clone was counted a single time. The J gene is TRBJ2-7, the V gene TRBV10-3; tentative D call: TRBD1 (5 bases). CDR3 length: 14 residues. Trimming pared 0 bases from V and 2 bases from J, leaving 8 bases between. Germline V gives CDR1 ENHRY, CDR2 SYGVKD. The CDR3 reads CAISESRQTYEQYF. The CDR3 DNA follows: TGTGCCATCAGTGAGTCGAGACAGACCTACGAGCAGTACTTC.

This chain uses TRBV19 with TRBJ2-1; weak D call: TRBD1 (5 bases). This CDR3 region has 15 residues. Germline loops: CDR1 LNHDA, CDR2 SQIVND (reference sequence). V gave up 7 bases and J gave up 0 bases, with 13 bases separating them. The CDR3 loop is CASIQTGHSYNEQFF. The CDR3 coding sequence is TGTGCCAGTATACAAACAGGTCACTCCTACAATGAGCAGTTCTTC.

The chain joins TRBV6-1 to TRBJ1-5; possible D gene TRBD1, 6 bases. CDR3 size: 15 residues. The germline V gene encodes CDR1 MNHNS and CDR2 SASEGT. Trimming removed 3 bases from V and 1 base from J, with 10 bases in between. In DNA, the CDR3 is TGTGCCAGCAGTGACAGGGGAAGGAGCAATCAGCCCCAGCATTTT. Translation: CASSDRGRSNQPQHF.

The CDR3 sequence is CASSFRTSGASYTGELFF. CDR3 in DNA: TGCGCCAGCAGCTTCCGGACTAGCGGGGCATCCTACACCGGGGAGCTGTTTTTT. The V call is TRBV5-1, the J call TRBJ2-2; 12 nucleotides line up with TRBD2. V was clipped by 2 bases and J by 3 bases; unmatched bases: 8. Germline values: CDR1 SGHRS, CDR2 YFSETQ. The CDR3 is 18 amino acids.

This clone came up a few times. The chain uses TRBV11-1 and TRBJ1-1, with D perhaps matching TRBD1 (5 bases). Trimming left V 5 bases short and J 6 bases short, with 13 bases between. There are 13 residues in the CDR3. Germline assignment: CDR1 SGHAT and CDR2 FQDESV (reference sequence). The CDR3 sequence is CASSPRGAAEAFF. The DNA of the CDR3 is TGTGCCAGCAGCCCCCGTGGGGCTGCTGAAGCTTTCTTT.

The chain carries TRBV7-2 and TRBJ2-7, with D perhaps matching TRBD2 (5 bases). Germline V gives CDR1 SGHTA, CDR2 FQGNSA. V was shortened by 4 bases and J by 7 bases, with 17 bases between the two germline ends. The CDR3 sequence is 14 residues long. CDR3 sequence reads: CASSSIAGVGEQYF. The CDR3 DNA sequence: TGTGCCAGCAGCTCAATTGCCGGGGTAGGAGAGCAGTACTTC.

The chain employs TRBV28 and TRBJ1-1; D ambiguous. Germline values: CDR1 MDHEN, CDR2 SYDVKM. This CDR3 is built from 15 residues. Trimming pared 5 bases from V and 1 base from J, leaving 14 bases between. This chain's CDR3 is CASSTPQPGNTEAFF. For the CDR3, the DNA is TGTGCCAGCAGTACCCCTCAACCCGGGAACACTGAAGCTTTCTTT.

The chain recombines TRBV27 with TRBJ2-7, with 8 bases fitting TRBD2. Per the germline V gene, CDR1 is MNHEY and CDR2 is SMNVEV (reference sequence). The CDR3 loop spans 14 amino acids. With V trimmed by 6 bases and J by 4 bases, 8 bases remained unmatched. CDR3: CASSIGLAAYEQYF. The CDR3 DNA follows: TGTGCCAGCAGCATCGGACTAGCTGCTTACGAGCAGTACTTC.